The rows below give T cell receptor beta chains drawn from one sample of a study of identical twins. TCRdb re-called the 5' RACE reads through MiXCR, storing one row per CDR3 protein. Of about 1.7 million distinct CDR3 sequences in the sample, under 35% were seen once. Input material: cord blood. These receptors were obtained from a newborn girl in good health. Each CDR3 is given with its conserved first and last residue. A D gene is named only where the DNA matches it firmly. The listing skips clone size in some rows; elsewhere it reads once, few, many or a size class.

CDR3nt	CDR3aa	abundance	j_gene	v_gene	d_gene
TGTGCCATCAGTGAAGAACTAGCGGGGCTCGATGAGCAGTTCTTC	CAISEELAGLDEQFF	.	TRBJ2-1	TRBV10-3	TRBD2
TGTGCCAGCAGGGGATACTCAGGCACGCAGTATTTT	CASRGYSGTQYF	.	TRBJ2-3	TRBV6-1	.
TGTGCCAGCGGGGGGCTAGCGGGTCCGGTAGATACGCAGTATTTT	CASGGLAGPVDTQYF	few	TRBJ2-3	TRBV6-1	TRBD2
TGTGCCAGCAGCTTAGCCGACAGGAGTTACCTAGCCAAAAACATTCAGTACTTC	CASSLADRSYLAKNIQYF	few	TRBJ2-4	TRBV7-9	.
TGTGCCAGTTCAAGAAGGGGGAATTTTAACTATGGCTACACCTTC	CASSRRGNFNYGYTF	.	TRBJ1-2	TRBV27	.
TGTGCCAGCAGTGCGACGGGGCATAGCAATCAGCCCCAGCATTTT	CASSATGHSNQPQHF	few	TRBJ1-5	TRBV2	.
TGCGCCAGCAGCTCGGACAGGTCATCACCCCTCCACTTT	CASSSDRSSPLHF	.	TRBJ1-6	TRBV5-1	TRBD1
TGTGCCAGCAGACAGGGTTTTTACAATGAGCAGTACTTC	CASRQGFYNEQYF	.	TRBJ2-7	TRBV6-7	.
TGTGCCAGCAGTTTTATGTGGGGGGGGCGCCAAAAGACCCAGTACTTC	CASSFMWGGRQKTQYF	once	TRBJ2-5	TRBV11-2	.
TGTGCCAGCAGCTTCGGACTAGCGGGAGCCGATGAGCAGTTCTTC	CASSFGLAGADEQFF	few	TRBJ2-1	TRBV7-9	TRBD2
TGTGCCAGCCAGGGACAGGCGATCTATGGCTACACCTTC	CASQGQAIYGYTF	few	TRBJ1-2	TRBV6-1	TRBD1
TGTGCCAGCAGCTTTCATTTTGCAGGGGGCATATCTGAAGCTTTCTTT	CASSFHFAGGISEAFF	.	TRBJ1-1	TRBV13	TRBD1
TGCGCCAGCAGCTTGGTCCCCGGGACCTCCAATCAGCCCCAGCATTTT	CASSLVPGTSNQPQHF	.	TRBJ1-5	TRBV5-1	.
TGTGCCAGTAGTACACTGCCTCAAAATGAGCAGTTCTTC	CASSTLPQNEQFF	.	TRBJ2-1	TRBV19	.
TGTGCCAGCGCTGAGCCGCCGGTAGCGGGCACAGATACGCAGTATTTT	CASAEPPVAGTDTQYF	.	TRBJ2-3	TRBV6-6	.
TGTGCCAGCAGGAAAAGTTACTTTGAGCAGTTCTTC	CASRKSYFEQFF	few	TRBJ2-1	TRBV28	.
TGTGCCAGCAACACTAAACGGGTTGATGGACAGGGCATAGCAACTAATGAAGAACTGTTTTTT	CASNTKRVDGQGIATNEELFF	few	TRBJ1-4	TRBV2	TRBD1
TGTGCCAGCAGTTTAGGTAGTCCTATAACAGGGAACGAGCAGTACTTC	CASSLGSPITGNEQYF	few	TRBJ2-7	TRBV27	.
TGCGCCAGCAGCCTCCCGGCTAGCGGGAGGTCCTACAATGAGCAGTTCTTC	CASSLPASGRSYNEQFF	.	TRBJ2-1	TRBV4-1	TRBD2
TGCAGCGTTGAAGAGATATACAGGGGGAGCACAGATACGCAGTATTTT	CSVEEIYRGSTDTQYF	many	TRBJ2-3	TRBV29-1	TRBD1
TGTGCCAGCACCCCGTTTGGTAGCGGGGTTTACAATGAGCAGTTCTTC	CASTPFGSGVYNEQFF	few	TRBJ2-1	TRBV11-2	TRBD2
TGCGCCAGCAGCTTGGCCGGGACAGGAGGACCTAACTATGGCTACACCTTC	CASSLAGTGGPNYGYTF	.	TRBJ1-2	TRBV5-1	TRBD1
TGTGCCAGCAGTGAAGGCTGGACAGGGGGCTACGAGCAGTACTTC	CASSEGWTGGYEQYF	few	TRBJ2-7	TRBV6-1	TRBD1
TGCGCCAGCAGCCAAGGTACGGGGGCAACTGAAGCTTTCTTT	CASSQGTGATEAFF	.	TRBJ1-1	TRBV4-1	.
TGCAGTGCTACCTTACGCGGGCGCTATAATTCACCCCTCCACTTT	CSATLRGRYNSPLHF	.	TRBJ1-6	TRBV20-1	.
TGCAGTGCTAGAGGGTGGGGTTGGGGGACTAGCGGCTACGAGCAGTACTTC	CSARGWGWGTSGYEQYF	.	TRBJ2-7	TRBV20-1	TRBD2
TGCGCCAGCAGCTTGTCGGCAGCGGTCATAAATGAGCAGTTCTTC	CASSLSAAVINEQFF	.	TRBJ2-1	TRBV5-1	.
TGTGCCAGCTCACCAAGGCAGTTAGGACTAGCGGGAAGGGGAAGCTCCTACGAGCAGTACTTC	CASSPRQLGLAGRGSSYEQYF	.	TRBJ2-7	TRBV18	TRBD2
TGTGCCAGCAGCCAAGATGGGGGACAGCCAAGGGAAAAACTGTTTTTT	CASSQDGGQPREKLFF	.	TRBJ1-4	TRBV4-2	TRBD1
TGCGCCAGCAGCTCGGATCGGGCCGGGACTAGCGGGAAGAGCTCCTACAATGAGCAGTTCTTC	CASSSDRAGTSGKSSYNEQFF	.	TRBJ2-1	TRBV5-1	TRBD2
TGCGCCAGCAGCCATCGGACTAGCGGGTTTTCCTACAATGAGCAGTACTTC	CASSHRTSGFSYNEQYF	.	TRBJ2-7	TRBV4-1	TRBD2
TGTGCCGGCAGTTTACTGGCACGTGGGTTGAGACTAGCGGGGGTCTCCTACGAGCAGTACTTC	CAGSLLARGLRLAGVSYEQYF	.	TRBJ2-7	TRBV12-3/TRBV12-4	TRBD2
TGTGCCAGCAGCTTAGTAGTCAGGGTTAATTCACCCCTCCACTTT	CASSLVVRVNSPLHF	.	TRBJ1-6	TRBV7-2	.
TGCAGTGCTAGAGATAGCGCAGGGTTAGCTAACTATGGCTACACCTTC	CSARDSAGLANYGYTF	.	TRBJ1-2	TRBV20-1	.
TGCAGTGCCCCCGGGACTAGCGGGGGTTACTCTGGGGCCAACGTCCTGACTTTC	CSAPGTSGGYSGANVLTF	few	TRBJ2-6	TRBV20-1	TRBD2
TGTGGCAGCACCTTGGACAGAGAAGAGACCCAGTACTTC	CGSTLDREETQYF	.	TRBJ2-5	TRBV2	.
TGTGCCAGCAGCCTACAGGGGGCGCGTTCACCCCTCCACTTT	CASSLQGARSPLHF	once	TRBJ1-6	TRBV14	TRBD1